This T cell receptor (beta chain) was sequenced in a study of tumor-infiltrating lymphocytes in primary liver carcinoma. General study points: Among top clones, only about 7-24% appeared in all five tumor regions. Tumor region pairs shared more overlap than did tumor-adjacent and tumor-blood pairs.

Production of TCR beta cDNA used around 0.45 ug total RNA together with a constant-region primer. Each TCR beta library was derived from three nested multiplex PCR rounds that employed slightly modified ARM-PCR. Running roughly 10 cycles apiece, the first two PCR rounds relied on TRBV1-TRBV30 forward primers together with a C-beta reverse primer. Via MiXCR, TCRdb re-called the multiplex PCR reads, giving one row per CDR3 protein. Counted here are approximately 64,000 distinct CDR3 sequences, 71% occurring once; the ten biggest clones make up under 45%. Germline-derived CDR1 and CDR2 are SGHAT and FQNNGV. The length of the CDR3 is 15 residues. Between roughly 20 and 33 mg of unsorted bulk tissue served as the source from which RNA and DNA were co-extracted. No patient had received treatment, and all had chronic HBV infection. Whichever tumor sample was examined, it had over 85% viable tumor cells. With regard to this clonotype: Its specificity is not known. One junction end does not reproduce the germline sequence, and a read error may be involved.

The rearrangement links TRBV11-2 to TRBJ2-1; 8 bases align to TRBD2. This TCR derives from a man aged 40-55 years with primary liver carcinoma and hepatitis B virus infection. Sequencing was carried out using liver tumor tissue from sampling region 4. The subset was: tumor region T4, right-lateral pole. CDR3 DNA sequence: TGTGCCAGCAGTTGGAGCGGGAGAGGGTACAATGGGCAGTCCTTC. Residues: CASSWSGRGYNGQSF.